One T cell receptor beta chain is described in this entry. Its target is not known. The CDR3 loop spans 15 amino acids. Germline V gene data show CDR1 as SGHNT and CDR2 as YYREEE (reference sequence). The junction had 7 bases not matched to a gene; V was cut back by 4 bases and J by 3 bases. The source of the sample is a study of cytomegalovirus exposure and HLA in healthy donors. The study's findings and limits: Researchers had no immune exposure information except CMV serostatus available.

Amplification used 60 Vbeta primers and 13 Jbeta primers. Generated by immunoSEQ multiplex PCR, the TCRdb table keeps only in-frame clones and is missing some. The sample includes 100,000 or so clones, approximately 85% of them seen just once. This clonotype originated in a man aged 25 to 40 in good health and CMV-seronegative. The chain is built from TRBV5-4 and TRBJ1-5; the match to TRBD1 covers 7 bases. Input material: PBMCs. CDR3 sequence: CASSSGQGDNQPQHF. The CDR3 DNA reads as TGTGCCAGCAGCAGTGGGCAGGGGGACAATCAGCCCCAGCATTTT.